The text below deals with one T cell receptor (beta chain). The J segment lost 6 bases and the V segment lost 3 bases, leaving 11 bases of the junction unmatched. The CDR3 contains 16 residues. Per the germline V gene, CDR1 is DFQATT and CDR2 is SNEGSKA (reference sequence). This sample was taken from a study of blood T cell repertoires in COVID-19. Using immunoSEQ multiplex PCR, the repertoire was profiled, and TCRdb retains in-frame clones only, with some absent. This table holds approximately 100,000 clones, roughly 84% found once. The TCR comes from a woman older than 75 with active or convalescent COVID-19. J is TRBJ2-4 and V is TRBV20-1; 10 bases align to TRBD2. Sequencing was carried out using peripheral blood. The CDR3 DNA reads as TGCAGTGCTAGTACCGGGACTAGCGTCGGTAGAAACATTCAGTACTTC. Amino acid sequence: CSASTGTSVGRNIQYF.